This entry concerns a single T cell receptor beta chain. From RNA transcripts, TCR beta CDR3 regions were amplified. The study used the HTBI primer set for a first-round RT-PCR of the TCR CDR3. TCRdb re-called the multiplex PCR reads with MiXCR, one entry per CDR3 protein. The sample consists of 500,000 to 750,000 distinct CDR3 sequences, roughly 46% of them appearing once. This entry comes from a study of T cells in Graves' hyperthyroidism and ophthalmopathy. This CDR3 has 14 residues. Germline CDR1 reads SEHNR; CDR2 reads FQNEAQ (reference sequence). Trimming took off 6 bases at V and 3 bases at J, with 15 bases between the two ends.

The sequenced sample was peripheral blood or thyroid tissue (not recorded which). The TCR sequence derives from a woman aged 18-29 years with Graves' hyperthyroidism. This sequence joins TRBV7-9 and TRBJ2-7; TRBD2 might be the D (5 bases). Here the CDR3 reads CASSLRGPVYEQYF. The DNA for the CDR3 is TGTGCCAGCAGTTTAAGAGGGCCTGTCTACGAGCAGTACTTC. Drawing the rest from reference TRBV7-9 and TRBJ2-7, the complete variable domain is DTGVSQNPRHKITKRGQNVTFRCDPISEHNRLYWYRQTLGQGPEFLTYFQNEAQLEKSRLLSDRFSAERPKGSFSTLEIQRTEQGDSAMYLCASSLRGPVYEQYFGPGTRLTVT.